This TCR beta chain was recorded in a study of blood T cell repertoires in COVID-19. Study-level information: Acute-phase and convalescent COVID-19 samples originated in the United States, Italy and Spain.

Clones were sequenced by immunoSEQ multiplex PCR, and TCRdb holds only the in-frame ones, with some missing. The sample has 130,000 to 150,000 clones, 70% to 90% seen once. Patients in Seattle were enrolled during active infection, then followed longitudinally. The junction had 7 bases not matched to a gene; V was cut back by 4 bases and J by 3 bases. The germline CDR1 and CDR2 sequences are MNHNS and SASEGT. This CDR3 is 16 amino acids long. The material sequenced was peripheral blood. This TCR came from an older woman with COVID-19, enrolled during active disease. The chain has TRBV6-1 and TRBJ2-1; 9 nucleotides agree with TRBD1. CDR3: CASSALTGGVYNEQFF. In nucleotides, the CDR3 is TGTGCCAGCAGTGCCCTGACAGGGGGGGTCTACAATGAGCAGTTCTTC.